This T cell receptor (beta chain) was recorded in a study of cytomegalovirus exposure and HLA in healthy donors. Study-level points and caveats: Specific recognition of CMV antigens was confirmed in vitro for a few chains (all CMV-associated). The study designated fewer than 200 TCR beta chains cytomegalovirus-associated. TCR sequences were mostly rare, though some public TCRs occurred in many donors.

Produced via immunoSEQ multiplex PCR; TCRdb's table is partial and in-frame only. Of 150,000 or so clones listed, roughly 90% were seen once; the top ten hold approximately 20%. This clone has only a few counts. What it binds is unknown. This CDR3 has 13 residues. V was pared by 5 bases and J by 0 bases, with 8 bases between. Germline CDR1 and CDR2: SGHAT and FQDESV (reference sequence). The TCR sequence derives from a young man in good health and CMV-seropositive. The specimen was PBMCs. V is TRBV11-1 and J is TRBJ2-7, with D hard to call. The CDR3 loop is CASSTASSYEQYF. The CDR3 DNA reads as TGTGCCAGCAGCACCGCGAGCTCCTACGAGCAGTACTTC.